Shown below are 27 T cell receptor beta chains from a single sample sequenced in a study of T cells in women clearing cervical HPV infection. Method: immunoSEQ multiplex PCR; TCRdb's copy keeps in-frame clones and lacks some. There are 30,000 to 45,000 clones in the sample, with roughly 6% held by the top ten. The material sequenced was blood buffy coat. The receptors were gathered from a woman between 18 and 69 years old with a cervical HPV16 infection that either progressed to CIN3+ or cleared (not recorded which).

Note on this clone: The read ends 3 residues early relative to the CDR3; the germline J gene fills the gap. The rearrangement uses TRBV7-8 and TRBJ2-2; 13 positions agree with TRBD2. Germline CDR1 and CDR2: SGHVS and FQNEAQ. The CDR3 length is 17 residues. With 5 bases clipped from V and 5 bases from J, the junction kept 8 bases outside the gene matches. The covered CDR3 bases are TGTGCCAGCAGCCTTTTAGGGACTAGCGGGACAACCGGGGAG. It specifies CASSLLGTSGTTGE. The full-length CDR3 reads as CASSLLGTSGTTGELFF. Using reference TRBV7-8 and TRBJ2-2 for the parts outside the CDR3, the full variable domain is GAGVSQSPRYKVAKRGQDVALRCDPISGHVSLFWYQQALGQGPEFLTYFQNEAQLDKSGLPSDRFFAERPEGSVSTLKIQRTQQEDSAVYLCASSLLGTSGTTGELFFGEGSRLTVL.

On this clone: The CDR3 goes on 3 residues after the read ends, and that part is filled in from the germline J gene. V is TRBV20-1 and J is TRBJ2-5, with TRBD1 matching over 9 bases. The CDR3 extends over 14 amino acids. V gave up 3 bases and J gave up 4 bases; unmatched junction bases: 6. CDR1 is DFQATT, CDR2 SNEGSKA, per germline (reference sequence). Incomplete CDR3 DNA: TGCAGTGCTAGTGGGACAGGGTTAGGAGAGACC. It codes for CSASGTGLGET. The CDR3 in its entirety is CSASGTGLGETQYF.

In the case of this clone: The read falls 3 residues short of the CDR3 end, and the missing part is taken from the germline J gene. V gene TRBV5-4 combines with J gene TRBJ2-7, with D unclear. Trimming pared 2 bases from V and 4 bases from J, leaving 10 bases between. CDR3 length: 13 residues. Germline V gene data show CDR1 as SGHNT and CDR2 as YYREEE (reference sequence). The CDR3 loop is CASSFTGGYEQYF. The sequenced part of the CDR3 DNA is TGTGCCAGCAGCTTTACGGGTGGATACGAG.

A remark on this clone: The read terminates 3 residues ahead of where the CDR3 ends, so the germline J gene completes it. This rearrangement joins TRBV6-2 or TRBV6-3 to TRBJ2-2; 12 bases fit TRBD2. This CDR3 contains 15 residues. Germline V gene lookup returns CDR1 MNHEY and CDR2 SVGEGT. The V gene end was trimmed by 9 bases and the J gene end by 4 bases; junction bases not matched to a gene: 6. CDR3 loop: CASTSGRISTGELFF. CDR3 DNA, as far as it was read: TGTGCCAGTACTAGCGGGAGGATCTCCACCGGGGAG.

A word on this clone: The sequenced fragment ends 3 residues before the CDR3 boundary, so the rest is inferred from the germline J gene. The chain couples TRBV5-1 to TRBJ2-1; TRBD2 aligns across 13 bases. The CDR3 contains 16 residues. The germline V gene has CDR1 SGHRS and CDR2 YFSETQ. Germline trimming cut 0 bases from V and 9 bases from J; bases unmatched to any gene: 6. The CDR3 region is CASSLALAGGPGEQFF. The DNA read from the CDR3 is TGCGCCAGCAGCTTGGCACTAGCGGGAGGGCCGGGTGAG.

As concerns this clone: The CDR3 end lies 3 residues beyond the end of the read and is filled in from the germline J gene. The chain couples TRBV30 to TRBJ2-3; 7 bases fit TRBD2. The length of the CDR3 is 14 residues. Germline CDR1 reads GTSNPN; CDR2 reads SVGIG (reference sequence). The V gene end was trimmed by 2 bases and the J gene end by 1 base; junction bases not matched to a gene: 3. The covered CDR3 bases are TGTGCCTGGAGTACTACTAGCGGCACAGATACG. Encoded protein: CAWSTTSGTDT. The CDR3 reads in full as CAWSTTSGTDTQYF.

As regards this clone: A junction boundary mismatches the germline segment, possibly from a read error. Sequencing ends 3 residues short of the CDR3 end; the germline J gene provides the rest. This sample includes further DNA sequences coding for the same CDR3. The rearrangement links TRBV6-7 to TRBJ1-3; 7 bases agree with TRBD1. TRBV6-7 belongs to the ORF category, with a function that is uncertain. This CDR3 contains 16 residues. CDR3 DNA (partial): TGTGCCAGCAGTTACGGGACAGATCGCTCTGGAAACACA. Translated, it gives CASSYGTDRSGNT. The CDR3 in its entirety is CASSYGTDRSGNTIYF.

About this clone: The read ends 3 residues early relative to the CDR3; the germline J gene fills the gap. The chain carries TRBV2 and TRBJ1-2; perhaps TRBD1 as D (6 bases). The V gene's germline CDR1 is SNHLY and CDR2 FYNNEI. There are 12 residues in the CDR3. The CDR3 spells CASSQGRYDYTF. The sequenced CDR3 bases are TGTGCCAGCAGCCAGGGGAGGTACGAC.

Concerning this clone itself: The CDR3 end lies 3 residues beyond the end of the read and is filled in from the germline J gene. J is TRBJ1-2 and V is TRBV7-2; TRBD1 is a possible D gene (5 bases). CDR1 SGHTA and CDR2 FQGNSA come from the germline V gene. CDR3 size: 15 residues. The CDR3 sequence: CASSFIAGDSYDYTF. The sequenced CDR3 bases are TGTGCCAGCAGCTTCATAGCGGGGGACTCCTACGAC. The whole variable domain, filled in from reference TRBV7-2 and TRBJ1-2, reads GAGVSQSPSNKVTEKGKDVELRCDPISGHTALYWYRQSLGQGLEFLIYFQGNSAPDKSGLPSDRFSAERTGGSVSTLTIQRTQQEDSAVYLCASSFIAGDSYDYTFGSGTRLTVV.

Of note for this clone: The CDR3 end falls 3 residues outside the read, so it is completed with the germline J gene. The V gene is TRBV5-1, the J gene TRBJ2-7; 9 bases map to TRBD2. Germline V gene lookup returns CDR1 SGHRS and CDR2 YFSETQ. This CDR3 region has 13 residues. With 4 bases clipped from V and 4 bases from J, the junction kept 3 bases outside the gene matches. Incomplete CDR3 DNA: TGCGCCAGCAGCAGTCTAGCGGGGTACGAG. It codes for CASSSLAGYE. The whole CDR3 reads CASSSLAGYEQYF.

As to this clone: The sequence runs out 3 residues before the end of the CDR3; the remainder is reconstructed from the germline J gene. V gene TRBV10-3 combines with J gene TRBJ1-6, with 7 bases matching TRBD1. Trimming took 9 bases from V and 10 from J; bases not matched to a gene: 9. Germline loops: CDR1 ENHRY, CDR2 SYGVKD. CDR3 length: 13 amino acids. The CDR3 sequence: CAIRTGEGSPLHF. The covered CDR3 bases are TGTGCCATTAGAACAGGGGAGGGATCACCC.

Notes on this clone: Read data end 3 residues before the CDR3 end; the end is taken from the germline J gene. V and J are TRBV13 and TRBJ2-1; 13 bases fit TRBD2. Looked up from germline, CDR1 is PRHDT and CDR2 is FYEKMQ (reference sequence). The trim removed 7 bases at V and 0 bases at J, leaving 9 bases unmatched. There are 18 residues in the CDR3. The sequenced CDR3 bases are TGTGCCAGCAACCGGGGACTAGCGGGGCCTAGCTCCTACAATGAG. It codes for CASNRGLAGPSSYNE. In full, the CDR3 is CASNRGLAGPSSYNEQFF.

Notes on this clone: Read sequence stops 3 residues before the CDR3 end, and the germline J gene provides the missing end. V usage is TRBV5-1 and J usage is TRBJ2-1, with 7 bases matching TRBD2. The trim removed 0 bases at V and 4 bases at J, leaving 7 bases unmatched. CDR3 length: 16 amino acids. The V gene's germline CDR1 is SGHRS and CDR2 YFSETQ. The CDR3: CASSLGGGSSYNEQFF. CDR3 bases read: TGCGCCAGCAGCTTGGGAGGCGGGAGTAGTTACAATGAG.

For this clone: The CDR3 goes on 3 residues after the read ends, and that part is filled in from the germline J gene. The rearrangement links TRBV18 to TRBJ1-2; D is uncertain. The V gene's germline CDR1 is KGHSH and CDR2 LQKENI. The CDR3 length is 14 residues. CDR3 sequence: CASSPRTSVYDYTF. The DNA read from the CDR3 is TGTGCCAGCTCACCGAGGACTAGCGTCTACGAC. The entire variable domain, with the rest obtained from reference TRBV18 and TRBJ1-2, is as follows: NAGVMQNPRHLVRRRGQEARLRCSPMKGHSHVYWYRQLPEEGLKFMVYLQKENIIDESGMPKERFSAEFPKEGPSILRIQQVVRGDSAAYFCASSPRTSVYDYTFGSGTRLTVV.

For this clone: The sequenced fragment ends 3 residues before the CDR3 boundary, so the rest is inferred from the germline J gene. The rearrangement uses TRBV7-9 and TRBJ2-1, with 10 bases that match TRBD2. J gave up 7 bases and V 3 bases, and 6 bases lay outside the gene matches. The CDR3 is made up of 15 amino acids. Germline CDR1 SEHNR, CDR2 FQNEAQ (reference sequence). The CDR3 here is CASSFGLAVINEQFF. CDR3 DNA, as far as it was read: TGTGCCAGCAGCTTTGGACTAGCGGTCATAAATGAG.

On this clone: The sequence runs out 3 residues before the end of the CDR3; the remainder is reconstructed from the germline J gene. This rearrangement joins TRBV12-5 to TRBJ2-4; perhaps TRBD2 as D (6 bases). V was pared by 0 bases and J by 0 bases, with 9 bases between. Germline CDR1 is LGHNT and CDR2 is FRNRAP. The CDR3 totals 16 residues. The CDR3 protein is CASGLVGGLAKNIQYF. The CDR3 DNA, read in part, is TGTGCTAGTGGTTTGGTAGGAGGGTTAGCCAAAAACATT. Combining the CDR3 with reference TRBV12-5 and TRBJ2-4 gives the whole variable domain DARVTQTPRHKVTEMGQEVTMRCQPILGHNTVFWYRQTMMQGLELLAYFRNRAPLDDSGMPKDRFSAEMPDATLATLKIQPSEPRDSAVYFCASGLVGGLAKNIQYFGAGTRLSVL.

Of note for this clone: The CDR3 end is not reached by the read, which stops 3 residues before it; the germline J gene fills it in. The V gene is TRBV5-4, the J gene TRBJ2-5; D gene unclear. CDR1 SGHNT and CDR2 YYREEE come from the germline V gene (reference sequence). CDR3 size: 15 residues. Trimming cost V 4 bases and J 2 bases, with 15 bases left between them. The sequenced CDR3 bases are TGTGCCAGCAGCGACGGTAGCCCGGCTCAAGAGACC. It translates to CASSDGSPAQET. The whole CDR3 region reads CASSDGSPAQETQYF.

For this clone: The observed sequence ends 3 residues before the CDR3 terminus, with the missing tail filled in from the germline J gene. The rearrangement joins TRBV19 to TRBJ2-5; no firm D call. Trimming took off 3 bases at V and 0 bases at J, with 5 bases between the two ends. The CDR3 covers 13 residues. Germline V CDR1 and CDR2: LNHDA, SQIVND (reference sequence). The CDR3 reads CASSIFNQETQYF. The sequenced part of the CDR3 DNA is TGTGCCAGTAGTATCTTTAACCAAGAGACC.

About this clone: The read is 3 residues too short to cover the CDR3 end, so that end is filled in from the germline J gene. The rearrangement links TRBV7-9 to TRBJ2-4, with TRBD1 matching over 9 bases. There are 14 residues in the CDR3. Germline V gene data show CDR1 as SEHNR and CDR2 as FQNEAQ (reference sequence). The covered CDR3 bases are TGTGCCAGCTCTCGGACAGGGGTAGACTATGGT. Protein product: CASSRTGVDYG. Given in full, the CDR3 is CASSRTGVDYGQYF.

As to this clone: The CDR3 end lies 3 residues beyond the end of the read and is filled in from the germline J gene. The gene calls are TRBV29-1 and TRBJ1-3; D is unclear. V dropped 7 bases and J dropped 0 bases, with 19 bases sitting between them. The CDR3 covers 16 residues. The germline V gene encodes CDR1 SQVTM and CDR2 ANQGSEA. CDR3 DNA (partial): TGCAGCGCCAACTACCCTGACGGTTCCTCTGGAAACACC. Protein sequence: CSANYPDGSSGNT. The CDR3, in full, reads CSANYPDGSSGNTIYF.

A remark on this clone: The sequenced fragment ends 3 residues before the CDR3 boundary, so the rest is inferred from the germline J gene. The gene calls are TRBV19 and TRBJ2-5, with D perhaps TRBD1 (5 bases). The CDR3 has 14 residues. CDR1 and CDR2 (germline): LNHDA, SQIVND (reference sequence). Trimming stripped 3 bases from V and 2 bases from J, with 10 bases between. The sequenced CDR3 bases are TGTGCCAGTAGTATTGCAGGGTGGCAAGAGACC. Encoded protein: CASSIAGWQET. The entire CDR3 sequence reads CASSIAGWQETQYF.

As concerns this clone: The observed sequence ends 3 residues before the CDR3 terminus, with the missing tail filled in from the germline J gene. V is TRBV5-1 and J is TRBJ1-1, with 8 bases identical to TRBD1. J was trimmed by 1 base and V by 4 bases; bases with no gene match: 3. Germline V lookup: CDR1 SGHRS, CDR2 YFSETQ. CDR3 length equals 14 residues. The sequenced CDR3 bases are TGCGCCAGCAGCGCCGACAGGGGGAACACTGAA. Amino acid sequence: CASSADRGNTE. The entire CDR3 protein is CASSADRGNTEAFF. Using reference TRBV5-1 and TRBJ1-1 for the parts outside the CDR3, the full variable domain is KAGVTQTPRYLIKTRGQQVTLSCSPISGHRSVSWYQQTPGQGLQFLFEYFSETQRNKGNFPGRFSGRQFSNSRSEMNVSTLELGDSALYLCASSADRGNTEAFFGQGTRLTVV.

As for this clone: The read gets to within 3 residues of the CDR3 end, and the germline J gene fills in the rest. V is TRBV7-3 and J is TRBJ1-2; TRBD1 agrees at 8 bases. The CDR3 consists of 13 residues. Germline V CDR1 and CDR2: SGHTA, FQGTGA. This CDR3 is CASSYQQGADYTF. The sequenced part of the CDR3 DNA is TGTGCCAGCAGCTACCAGCAGGGGGCCGAC.

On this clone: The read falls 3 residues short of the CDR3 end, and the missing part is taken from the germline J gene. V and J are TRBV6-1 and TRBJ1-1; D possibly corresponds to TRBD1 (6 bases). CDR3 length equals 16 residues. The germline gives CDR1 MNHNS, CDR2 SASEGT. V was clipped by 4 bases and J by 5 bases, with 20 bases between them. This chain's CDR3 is CASSANPPGHKTEAFF. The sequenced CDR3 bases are TGTGCCAGCAGTGCGAACCCCCCGGGACATAAAACTGAA.

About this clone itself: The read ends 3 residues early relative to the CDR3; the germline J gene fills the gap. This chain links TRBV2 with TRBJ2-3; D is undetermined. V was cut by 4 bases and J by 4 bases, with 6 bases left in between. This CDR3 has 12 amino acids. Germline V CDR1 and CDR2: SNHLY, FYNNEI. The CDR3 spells CASSAVADTQYF. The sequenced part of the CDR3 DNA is TGTGCCAGCAGTGCGGTAGCAGATACG. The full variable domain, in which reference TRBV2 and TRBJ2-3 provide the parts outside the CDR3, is EPEVTQTPSHQVTQMGQEVILRCVPISNHLYFYWYRQILGQKVEFLVSFYNNEISEKSEIFDDQFSVERPDGSNFTLKIRSTKLEDSAMYFCASSAVADTQYFGPGTRLTVL.

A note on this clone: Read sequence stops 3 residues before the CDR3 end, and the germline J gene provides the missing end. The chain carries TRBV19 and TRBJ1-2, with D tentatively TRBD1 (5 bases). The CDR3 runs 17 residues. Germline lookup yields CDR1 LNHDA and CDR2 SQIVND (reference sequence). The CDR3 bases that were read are TGTGCCAGTAGTAAGGACCCCGGGACTAGCGGCACAGATACC. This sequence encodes CASSKDPGTSGTDT. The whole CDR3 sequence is CASSKDPGTSGTDTYTF.

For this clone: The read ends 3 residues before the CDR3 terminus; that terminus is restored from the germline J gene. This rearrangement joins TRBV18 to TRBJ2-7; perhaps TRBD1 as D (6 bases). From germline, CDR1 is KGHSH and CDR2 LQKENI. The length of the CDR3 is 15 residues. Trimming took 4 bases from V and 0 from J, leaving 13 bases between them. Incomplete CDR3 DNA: TGTGCCAGCTCACGTACCCAGGGGAGCTCCTACGAG. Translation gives CASSRTQGSSYE. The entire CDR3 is CASSRTQGSSYEQYF.